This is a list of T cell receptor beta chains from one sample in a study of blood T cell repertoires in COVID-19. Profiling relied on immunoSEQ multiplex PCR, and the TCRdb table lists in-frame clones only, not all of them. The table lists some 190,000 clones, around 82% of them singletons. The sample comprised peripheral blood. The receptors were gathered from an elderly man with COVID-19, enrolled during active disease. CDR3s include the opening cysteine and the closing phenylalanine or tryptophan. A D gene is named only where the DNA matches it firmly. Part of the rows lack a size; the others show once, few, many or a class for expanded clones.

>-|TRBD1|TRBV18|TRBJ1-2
CASSPLRGAQDGYTF
TGTGCCAGCTCACCACTCAGGGGGGCTCAGGATGGCTACACCTTC
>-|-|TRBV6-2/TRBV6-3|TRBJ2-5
CASSAPGAAEEETQYF
TGTGCCAGCAGTGCCCCAGGGGCCGCCGAAGAAGAGACCCAGTACTTC
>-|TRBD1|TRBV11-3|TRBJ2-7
CASSPGAGRQGGSYEQYF
TGTGCCAGCAGCCCTGGGGCGGGGCGACAGGGGGGATCCTACGAGCAGTACTTC
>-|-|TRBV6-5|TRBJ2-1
CASIQGGGKQFF
TGTGCCAGCATTCAGGGAGGGGGGAAGCAGTTCTTC
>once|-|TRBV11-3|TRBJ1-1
CASSLDSRARISQNTEAFF
TGTGCCAGCAGCTTAGACAGTAGAGCGAGGATCTCTCAGAACACTGAAGCTTTCTTT
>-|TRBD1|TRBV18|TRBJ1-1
CASSPIRTGKTEAFF
TGTGCCAGCTCACCGATTCGGACAGGGAAGACTGAAGCTTTCTTT
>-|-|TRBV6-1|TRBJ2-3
CASSEGIGGRSEDTQYF
TGTGCCAGCAGTGAAGGGATCGGGGGTAGGTCGGAAGATACGCAGTATTTT
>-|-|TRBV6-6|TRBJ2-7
CASNTGTHSEQYF
TGTGCCAGCAACACCGGGACACATTCCGAGCAGTACTTC
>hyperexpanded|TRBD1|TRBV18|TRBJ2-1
CASSRGQGKVNEQFF
TGTGCCAGCTCACGGGGACAGGGGAAGGTCAATGAGCAGTTCTTC
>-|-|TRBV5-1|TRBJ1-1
CASSSERRTENTEAFF
TGCGCCAGCAGCTCCGAGCGAAGGACAGAGAACACTGAAGCTTTCTTT
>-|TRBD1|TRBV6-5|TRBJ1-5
CASSPRGANQPQHF
TGTGCCAGCAGTCCCAGGGGGGCAAATCAGCCCCAGCATTTT
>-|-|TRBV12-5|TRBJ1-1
CASGFPVGGWNTEAFF
TGTGCTAGTGGTTTTCCCGTCGGGGGATGGAACACTGAAGCTTTCTTT
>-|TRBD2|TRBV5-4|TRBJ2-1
CASSFLSGPDNEQFF
TGTGCCAGCAGCTTCCTTAGCGGGCCAGACAATGAGCAGTTCTTC
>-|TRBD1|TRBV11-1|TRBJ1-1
CASSLRPGTGDEAFF
TGTGCCAGCAGCCTCCGGCCCGGGACAGGGGACGAAGCTTTCTTT
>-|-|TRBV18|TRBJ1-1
CASNSRGEMNTEAFF
TGTGCCAGCAACTCCAGGGGCGAGATGAACACTGAAGCTTTCTTT
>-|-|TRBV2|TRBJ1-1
CASSFGRQVEAFF
TGTGCCAGCAGCTTCGGGAGGCAGGTTGAAGCTTTCTTT
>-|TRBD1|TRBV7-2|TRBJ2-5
CASSNWDRGQETQYF
TGTGCCAGTAGTAATTGGGACAGGGGCCAAGAGACCCAGTACTTC
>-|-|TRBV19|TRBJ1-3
CASSKEAIPGNTIYF
TGTGCCAGTAGTAAAGAGGCCATACCTGGAAACACCATATATTTT
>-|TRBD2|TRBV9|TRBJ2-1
CASSVAGGGHNEQFF
TGTGCCAGCAGCGTAGCTGGCGGGGGGCACAATGAGCAGTTCTTC
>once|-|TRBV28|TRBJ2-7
CASSLLQPYEQYF
TGTGCCAGCAGTTTATTACAGCCCTACGAGCAGTACTTC
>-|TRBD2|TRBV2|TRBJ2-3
CASSSSAGGPSDTQYF
TGTGCCAGCAGTAGCTCAGCGGGGGGGCCTTCAGATACGCAGTATTTT
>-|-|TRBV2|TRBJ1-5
CASSEAQGVGNQPQHF
TGTGCCAGCAGTGAAGCGCAAGGAGTAGGCAATCAGCCCCAGCATTTT
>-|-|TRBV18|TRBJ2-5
CASSPDRRETQYF
TGTGCCAGCTCCCCTGACAGAAGAGAGACCCAGTACTTC
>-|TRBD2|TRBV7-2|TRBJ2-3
CASTLSGGAPDTQYF
TGTGCCAGCACCCTTAGCGGGGGGGCCCCAGATACGCAGTATTTT
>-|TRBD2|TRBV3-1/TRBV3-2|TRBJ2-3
CASSPLSGGEDTQYF
TGTGCCAGCAGTCCCCTTAGCGGGGGGGAGGATACGCAGTATTTT
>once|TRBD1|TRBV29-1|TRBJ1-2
CSVDLGGQGLGYTF
TGCAGCGTTGACCTGGGGGGACAGGGGTTGGGCTACACCTTC
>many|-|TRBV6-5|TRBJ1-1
CAIPDSANTEAFF
TGTGCCATCCCGGACAGCGCGAACACTGAAGCTTTCTTT
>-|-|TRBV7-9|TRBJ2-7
CASSPDNYEQYF
TGTGCCAGCAGCCCGGACAACTACGAGCAGTACTTC
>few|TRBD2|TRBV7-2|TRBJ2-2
CASSLNGLVGTGELFF
TGTGCCAGCAGCCTAAACGGACTAGTCGGCACCGGGGAGCTGTTTTTT